These 20 T cell receptor beta chains originate from one sample sequenced in a study of regulatory T cells in long-lasting Graves disease. Investigators prepared the TCR beta libraries by applying iRepertoire HTBI primers and Arm-PCR of CDR3 regions. TCRdb analysed the multiplex PCR reads with MiXCR anew, one entry per CDR3 protein. The table has a few hundred thousand distinct CDR3 sequences, roughly a quarter seen once. This sample's time point: persistent/refractory GD, antithyroid drugs over 5 years with positive TRAb. The TCR library was made from RNA that had been extracted from PBMCs in TRIzol. Sequencing was performed on peripheral blood mononuclear cells (PBMCs), taken when the disease was refractory, from a patient treated with antithyroid drugs. All receptors come from a female donor with Graves disease.

At least ten counts were recorded for this clonotype. The genes are TRBV27 and TRBJ2-7; no reliable D call. CDR3 size: 15 residues. Per the germline V gene, CDR1 is MNHEY and CDR2 is SMNVEV (reference sequence). With 3 bases removed from V and 0 bases from J, the gap between germline ends came to 12 bases. The CDR3 nucleotides are TGTGCCAGCAGTTTCCGGCCGGTAAGCTCCTACGAGCAGTACTTC. Protein product: CASSFRPVSSYEQYF.

Regarding this clonotype: This may be a read error: a much more frequent sequence differs by one nucleotide. V gene TRBV28 combines with J gene TRBJ2-7; D gene ambiguous. Germline V CDR1 and CDR2: MDHEN, SYDVKM. The CDR3 has 15 residues. Between the trimmed V and J ends, which lost 8 bases and 3 bases, there was a span of 20 bases. Here the CDR3 reads CASGPQDGFFYEQYF. CDR3 nucleotides: TGTGCCAGCGGGCCCCAGGACGGTTTTTTCTACGAGCAGTACTTC.

This clonotype appeared many times. The chain links TRBV7-2 to TRBJ2-5; D may be TRBD2 (5 bases). Germline V CDR1 and CDR2: SGHTA, FQGNSA. CDR3 length equals 13 residues. Trimming took 4 bases from V and 2 from J, leaving 8 bases between them. CDR3 sequence: CASSSEGQETQYF. The CDR3 DNA sequence: TGTGCCAGCAGCTCTGAGGGACAAGAGACCCAGTACTTC.

This clonotype was observed a few times. V gene TRBV20-1 combines with J gene TRBJ1-5; D gene ambiguous. CDR1 and CDR2 from the germline V gene are DFQATT and SNEGSKA (reference sequence). The CDR3 spans 12 residues. V dropped 3 bases and J dropped 4 bases, with 7 bases sitting between them. CDR3 coding DNA: TGCAGTGCTAGGCCGCCTAATCAGCCCCAGCATTTT. Its protein is CSARPPNQPQHF.

V gene TRBV4-1 combines with J gene TRBJ1-6; D remains ambiguous. Trimming removed 0 bases from V and 5 bases from J, with 8 bases in between. Germline CDR1 reads MGHRA; CDR2 reads YSYEKL. This CDR3 has 15 amino acids. CDR3 protein: CASSQETTNNSPLHF. As DNA, the CDR3 is TGCGCCAGCAGCCAAGAGACAACAAATAATTCACCCCTCCACTTT.

The table lists this clonotype with a few counts. J is TRBJ1-2 and V is TRBV7-9; no definite D call. CDR1 and CDR2 (germline): SEHNR, FQNEAQ (reference sequence). The CDR3 contains 14 residues. V gave up 4 bases and J gave up 3 bases, with 12 bases separating them. CDR3: CASSYPPRHYGYTF. In nucleotides, the CDR3 is TGTGCCAGCAGCTATCCGCCCAGGCACTATGGCTACACCTTC.

The V call is TRBV18, the J call TRBJ1-1; 10 nucleotides match TRBD1. This CDR3 has 15 amino acids. Germline assignment: CDR1 KGHSH and CDR2 LQKENI. After removal of 2 bases from V and 5 bases from J, the junction contained 5 bases not matched to a gene. CDR3 coding DNA: TGTGCCAGCTCACCAACGGGACAGGGGAGGACTGAAGCTTTCTTT. It translates to CASSPTGQGRTEAFF.

Concerning this clonotype itself: Since the CDR3 does not end with the conserved phenylalanine or tryptophan, this likely comes from a read error. The chain employs TRBV5-8 and TRBJ2-5; no firm D call. CDR1 and CDR2 from the germline V gene are SGHTS and YDEGEE. Trimming pared 6 bases from V and 1 base from J, leaving 16 bases between. The CDR3 sequence is 15 residues long. The CDR3 loop reads CASILGLGPQETQYL. The DNA for the CDR3 is TGTGCCAGCATCCTTGGTCTCGGGCCCCAAGAGACCCAGTACCTC.

This clonotype was counted only a few times. The chain has TRBV2 and TRBJ1-3, with D hard to call. Trimming took off 9 bases at V and 1 base at J, with 7 bases between the two ends. Germline CDR1 reads SNHLY; CDR2 reads FYNNEI. The CDR3 extends over 12 amino acids. The CDR3: CARRVSGNTIYF. The CDR3 DNA reads as TGTGCCAGGAGGGTGTCTGGAAACACCATATATTTT.

The V and J genes are TRBV29-1 and TRBJ2-5; D remains ambiguous. The germline V gene encodes CDR1 SQVTM and CDR2 ANQGSEA. This CDR3 has 12 amino acids. V dropped 5 bases and J dropped 5 bases, with 12 bases sitting between them. The CDR3 spells CSVFMPRETQYF. CDR3 DNA: TGCAGCGTTTTCATGCCCCGGGAGACCCAGTACTTC.

The rearrangement joins TRBV12-3 or TRBV12-4 to TRBJ2-7, with 7 bases lining up with TRBD2. V lost 7 bases, J lost 0 bases, and 12 bases stayed unmatched. CDR3 length: 16 amino acids. As DNA, the CDR3 is TGTGCCAGCACCTTAATAGGCGGGAGCGGCTCCTACGAGCAGTACTTC. Translated: CASTLIGGSGSYEQYF.

This clonotype occurred a few times. This chain joins TRBV20-1 and TRBJ2-1, with 9 bases identical to TRBD1. This CDR3 contains 12 residues. J lost 6 bases, V lost 6 bases, and 3 bases had no gene match. The germline CDR1 and CDR2 sequences are DFQATT and SNEGSKA (reference sequence). CDR3 residues: CSAQTGGNEQFF. The CDR3 bases are TGCAGTGCCCAGACAGGGGGCAATGAGCAGTTCTTC.

This clonotype was seen a few times. The rearrangement uses TRBV6-5 and TRBJ2-1; D gene unclear. Germline CDR1 reads MNHEY; CDR2 reads SVGAGI. Between the trimmed V and J ends, which lost 3 bases and 2 bases, there was a span of 14 bases. CDR3 length equals 16 residues. CDR3 DNA: TGTGCCAGCAGTTATCCCGTGGGTCTAACCTACAATGAGCAGTTCTTC. Translation gives CASSYPVGLTYNEQFF.

The gene calls are TRBV29-1 and TRBJ2-7; no definite D call. Trimming left V 5 bases short and J 6 bases short, with 20 bases between. Germline-derived CDR1 and CDR2 are SQVTM and ANQGSEA. This CDR3 contains 14 residues. The CDR3 DNA is TGCAGCGTTAATACACAGTGGGGAAGTGGCGAGCAGTACTTC. Its protein is CSVNTQWGSGEQYF.

This clonotype was seen only a few times. The CDR3 protein is CASSLGSRDYYNEQFF. Here the CDR3 DNA reads TGCGCCAGCAGCTTGGGAAGCCGGGACTACTACAATGAGCAGTTCTTC. This chain connects TRBV5-1 to TRBJ2-1, with 7 bases that match TRBD2. Per germline, CDR1 SGHRS and CDR2 YFSETQ. CDR3 length equals 16 residues. The V segment lost 0 bases and the J segment 3 bases; nucleotides outside the gene matches: 6.

V usage is TRBV4-1 and J usage is TRBJ2-6; D is perhaps TRBD1 (5 bases). This CDR3 contains 16 residues. V was pared by 2 bases and J by 0 bases, with 8 bases between. Looked up from germline, CDR1 is MGHRA and CDR2 is YSYEKL. DNA for the CDR3: TGCGCCAGCAGCCAACAGGGTTTCTCTGGGGCCAACGTCCTGACTTTC. Translating it yields CASSQQGFSGANVLTF.

This chain connects TRBV28 to TRBJ1-2; 8 bases are shared with TRBD1. Germline V gene data show CDR1 as MDHEN and CDR2 as SYDVKM. V shed 0 bases, J shed 4 bases, and the junction held 10 bases outside the gene matches. The CDR3 runs to 17 residues. The CDR3, as DNA: TGTGCCAGCAGTTTATGGGCCGGGGCAGGGGGCGGCTATGGCTACACCTTC. This sequence encodes CASSLWAGAGGGYGYTF.

This clonotype was counted many times. This chain uses TRBV28 with TRBJ2-7, with a weak D call TRBD2 (6 bases). The CDR3 is 14 amino acids. The germline V gene has CDR1 MDHEN and CDR2 SYDVKM. V gave up 4 bases and J gave up 3 bases, with 13 bases separating them. CDR3 in DNA: TGTGCCAGCAGTTCCTTGGGGGGAAGCTACGAGCAGTACTTC. Protein sequence: CASSSLGGSYEQYF.

The V and J genes are TRBV28 and TRBJ2-7, with 11 bases matching TRBD2. The trim removed 5 bases at V and 4 bases at J, leaving 7 bases unmatched. CDR1 and CDR2 from the germline V gene are MDHEN and SYDVKM. CDR3 length: 15 residues. CDR3 coding DNA: TGTGCCAGCAGTACGACTAGCGGGACGTTTTACGAGCAGTACTTC. Translated, it gives CASSTTSGTFYEQYF.

This clonotype was seen just once. The junction departs from the called germline gene at one end, perhaps through a read error. The chain's CDR3 is CASSSGTGSHEQCF. The CDR3, as DNA: TGTGCCAGCAGCTCCGGGACAGGGTCCCACGAGCAGTGCTTC. The V gene is TRBV7-3, the J gene TRBJ2-7; 9 bases are shared with TRBD1. Germline V gene data show CDR1 as SGHTA and CDR2 as FQGTGA. The CDR3 loop spans 14 amino acids.